This passage covers 16 T cell receptor beta chains from one sample sequenced in a study of T cells in Graves' hyperthyroidism and ophthalmopathy. Researchers amplified the TCR beta CDR3 regions from RNA transcripts. HTBI primers were used for first-round RT-PCR of the TCR CDR3. TCRdb recomputed calls from the multiplex PCR reads with MiXCR, one row per CDR3 protein. The sample records about 620,000 distinct CDR3 sequences, 16% being singletons. The sample comprised blood. Receptors were obtained from a woman aged 30 to 39 with Graves' hyperthyroidism.

This clonotype was seen a handful of times. The chain combines TRBV3-1 with TRBJ2-7; D is possibly TRBD2 (6 bases). In germline, CDR1 is LGHDT, CDR2 YNNKEL (reference sequence). This CDR3 is 13 amino acids long. Trimming removed 0 bases at V and 7 bases at J, with 10 bases between. In DNA form, the CDR3 reads TGTGCCAGCAGCCAAGATGGGCTAGCGGAGCAGTACTTC. This translates into CASSQDGLAEQYF.

At least ten counts were recorded for this clonotype. This chain links TRBV2 with TRBJ1-6; possibly TRBD1 for D (6 bases). V lost 2 bases to trimming and J lost 4 bases, with 9 bases between them. This CDR3 region has 15 residues. Germline values: CDR1 SNHLY, CDR2 FYNNEI. This chain's CDR3 is CASSEQGRYNSPLHF. CDR3 nucleotide sequence: TGTGCCAGCAGTGAACAGGGGCGTTATAATTCACCCCTCCACTTT. Combining the CDR3 with reference TRBV2 and TRBJ1-6 gives the whole variable domain EPEVTQTPSHQVTQMGQEVILRCVPISNHLYFYWYRQILGQKVEFLVSFYNNEISEKSEIFDDQFSVERPDGSNFTLKIRSTKLEDSAMYFCASSEQGRYNSPLHFGNGTRLTVT.

In its sample, this clonotype was seen many times. The chain links TRBV12-3 or TRBV12-4 to TRBJ1-2, with D hard to call. The CDR3 contains 14 residues. V was cut by 6 bases and J by 6 bases, with 17 bases left in between. The CDR3 DNA reads TGTGCCAGCAGCCCCAGGTCGGGAGGCGATGGCTACACCTTC. Translation gives CASSPRSGGDGYTF.

This clonotype has more than one count but fewer than ten. The chain is built from TRBV20-1 and TRBJ1-5; D uncertain. V shed 4 bases and J shed 0 bases, with 13 bases lying between them. From germline, CDR1 is DFQATT and CDR2 SNEGSKA (reference sequence). The CDR3 runs to 15 residues. CDR3 sequence (DNA): TGCAGTGCTATTCCCGCCCCGAATAGCAATCAGCCCCAGCATTTT. This encodes CSAIPAPNSNQPQHF.

The table lists this clonotype with a few counts. The chain has TRBV4-1 and TRBJ2-1; D is uncertain. The CDR3 covers 16 residues. V lost 0 bases to trimming and J lost 4 bases, with 13 bases between them. Germline CDR1 is MGHRA and CDR2 is YSYEKL. In DNA, the CDR3 is TGCGCCAGCAGCCAAGAGAGGATTGGCGTATACAATGAGCAGTTCTTC. Translating gives CASSQERIGVYNEQFF.

This clonotype has ten or more counts. The V call is TRBV5-6, the J call TRBJ1-1; D remains ambiguous. CDR3 size: 13 residues. Germline CDR1 is SGHDT and CDR2 is YYEEEE. With 5 bases removed from V and 1 base from J, the gap between germline ends came to 9 bases. For the CDR3, the DNA is TGTGCCAGCAGGACAATGGAGAACACTGAAGCTTTCTTT. Translating gives CASRTMENTEAFF.

The table lists this clonotype with many counts. One end of the junction fails to match germline, which may point to a read error. The gene calls are TRBV12-3 or TRBV12-4 and TRBJ2-2; 10 positions agree with TRBD2. The CDR3 has 14 amino acids. This CDR3 is CASSLAGEAGELFF. Here the CDR3 DNA reads TGTGCCAGCAGTCTAGCGGGAGAGGCCGGGGAGCTGTTTTTT.

This clonotype was observed many times. The CDR3 nucleotides are TGTGCCAGCAGCCCCAGCAGGACGGCGAGCCAAGAGACCCAGTACTTC. Encoded protein: CASSPSRTASQETQYF. The chain uses TRBV7-9 and TRBJ2-5; D is unclear. The CDR3 spans 16 residues. The germline gives CDR1 SEHNR, CDR2 FQNEAQ (reference sequence). The V and J ends lost 5 bases and 1 base respectively, with 17 bases between them.

CDR3 sequence: CASRLVVLMNTEAFF. In nucleotides, the CDR3 is TGTGCCAGCAGATTGGTGGTCCTCATGAACACTGAAGCTTTCTTT. The chain couples TRBV6-1 to TRBJ1-1; D unresolved. This CDR3 is 15 amino acids long. Trimming took off 6 bases at V and 0 bases at J, with 14 bases between the two ends. The germline V gene encodes CDR1 MNHNS and CDR2 SASEGT.

This rearrangement joins TRBV5-1 to TRBJ2-3, with TRBD2 matching over 12 bases. The CDR3 spans 17 residues. The ends lost 3 bases at V and 1 base at J; junction bases unmatched: 6. CDR1 is SGHRS and CDR2 is YFSETQ in the germline V gene. The DNA for the CDR3 is TGCGCCAGCAGCTCGGGCCGACTAGCGGGAGGCACAGATACGCAGTATTTT. Translating it yields CASSSGRLAGGTDTQYF.

There are a few counts of this clonotype. The genes are TRBV20-1 and TRBJ1-1; TRBD1 matches 7 bases. V dropped 5 bases and J dropped 5; count of bases not matched to a gene: 8. The length of the CDR3 is 13 residues. In germline, CDR1 is DFQATT, CDR2 SNEGSKA (reference sequence). In DNA form, the CDR3 reads TGCAGTGCTGTTGGGACAGATGGGACTGAAGCTTTCTTT. Protein sequence: CSAVGTDGTEAFF.

Ten or more counts support this clonotype. V and J are TRBV6-1 and TRBJ2-5, with a tentative D call TRBD1 (6 bases). Trimming left V 3 bases short and J 4 bases short, with 18 bases between. In germline, CDR1 is MNHNS, CDR2 SASEGT. This CDR3 has 16 amino acids. The CDR3 spells CASSEGATRTPETQYF. CDR3 nucleotide sequence: TGTGCCAGCAGTGAGGGGGCTACGCGAACCCCAGAGACCCAGTACTTC.

The CDR3 protein is CASSTTPGQVYGYTF. DNA of the CDR3: TGTGCCAGCAGTACGACCCCGGGACAGGTCTATGGCTACACCTTC. The V and J genes are TRBV28 and TRBJ1-2; 8 bases map to TRBD1. Germline CDR1 and CDR2: MDHEN and SYDVKM. V lost 5 bases, J lost 4 bases, and 9 bases stayed unmatched. The CDR3 has 15 amino acids.

There are a few counts of this clonotype. The chain links TRBV7-2 to TRBJ2-3; tentatively, D is TRBD2 (5 bases). V gave up 3 bases and J gave up 8 bases, with 15 bases separating them. The CDR3 is made up of 14 amino acids. Germline CDR1 and CDR2: SGHTA and FQGNSA. The CDR3 bases are TGTGCCAGCAGCTTGGAATGGGAGTTCGTTACGCAGTATTTT. Residues: CASSLEWEFVTQYF.

This clonotype came up many times. The chain employs TRBV12-3 or TRBV12-4 and TRBJ2-7, with D perhaps matching TRBD1 (6 bases). The CDR3 has 14 amino acids. The ends were cut back, 7 bases at V and 0 bases at J, with 13 bases in the middle. In DNA form, the CDR3 reads TGTGCCAGCAAATTCCGACAGGACTCCTACGAGCAGTACTTC. Residues: CASKFRQDSYEQYF.

CDR3 in DNA: TGCAGTGCTAGAGATCCACTAGCGGGAGTGAGGTCCTACGAGCAGTACTTC. Its translation is CSARDPLAGVRSYEQYF. V gene TRBV20-1 combines with J gene TRBJ2-7; 11 nucleotides line up with TRBD2. V shed 0 bases, J shed 1 base, and the junction held 8 bases outside the gene matches. The CDR3 loop spans 17 amino acids. Germline CDR1 and CDR2: DFQATT and SNEGSKA (reference sequence).